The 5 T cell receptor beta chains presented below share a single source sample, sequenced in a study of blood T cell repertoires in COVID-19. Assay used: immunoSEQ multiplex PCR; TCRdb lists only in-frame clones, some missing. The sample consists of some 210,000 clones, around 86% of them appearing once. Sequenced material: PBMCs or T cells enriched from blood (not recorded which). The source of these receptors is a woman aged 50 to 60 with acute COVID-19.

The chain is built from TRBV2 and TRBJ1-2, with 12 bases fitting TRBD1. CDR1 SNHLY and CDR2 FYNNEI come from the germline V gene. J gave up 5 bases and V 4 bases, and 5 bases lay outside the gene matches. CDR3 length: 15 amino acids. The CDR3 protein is CASSGTGQGAYGYTF. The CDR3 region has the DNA TGTGCCAGCAGTGGGACGGGACAGGGGGCTTATGGCTACACCTTC.

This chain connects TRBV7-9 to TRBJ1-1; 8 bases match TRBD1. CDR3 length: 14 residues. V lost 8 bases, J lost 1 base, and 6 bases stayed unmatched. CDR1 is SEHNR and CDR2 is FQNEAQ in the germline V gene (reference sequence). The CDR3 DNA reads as TGTGCCAGCGGCCCGGACAGGGCGAACACTGAAGCTTTCTTT. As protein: CASGPDRANTEAFF. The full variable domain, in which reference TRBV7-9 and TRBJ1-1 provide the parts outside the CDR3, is DTGVSQNPRHKITKRGQNVTFRCDPISEHNRLYWYRQTLGQGPEFLTYFQNEAQLEKSRLLSDRFSAERPKGSFSTLEIQRTEQGDSAMYLCASGPDRANTEAFFGQGTRLTVV.

CDR3 sequence reads: CASSLSSRFGPGPEQFF. DNA of the CDR3: TGTGCCAGCAGCTTAAGTTCCCGCTTTGGCCCGGGTCCTGAGCAGTTCTTC. V and J are TRBV7-6 and TRBJ2-1, with D unresolved. The CDR3 extends over 17 amino acids. The V gene lost 2 bases and the J gene lost 9 bases, with 23 bases spanning the gap. From germline, CDR1 is SGHVS and CDR2 FNYEAQ.

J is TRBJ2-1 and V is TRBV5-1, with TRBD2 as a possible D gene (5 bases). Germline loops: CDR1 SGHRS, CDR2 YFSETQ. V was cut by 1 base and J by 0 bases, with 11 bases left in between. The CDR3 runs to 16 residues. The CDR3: CASSLPDLSSYNEQFF. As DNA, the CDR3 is TGCGCCAGCAGCTTGCCGGACTTGAGCTCCTACAATGAGCAGTTCTTC.

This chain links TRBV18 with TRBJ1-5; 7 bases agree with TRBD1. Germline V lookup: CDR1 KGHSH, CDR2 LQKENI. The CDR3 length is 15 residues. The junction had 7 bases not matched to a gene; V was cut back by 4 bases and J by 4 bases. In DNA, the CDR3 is TGTGCCAGCTCACGCGCCGGGACAGAAAATCAGCCCCAGCATTTT. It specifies CASSRAGTENQPQHF.